The clone carrying this T cell receptor beta chain was seen only once. Its antigen remains unidentified. These data are taken from a study of stem cell transplantation in POMP-related autoinflammatory disease. Profiled with immunoSEQ multiplex PCR; TCRdb holds only in-frame clones, not every one. This table holds approximately 7,800 clones, 88% found once. Study findings and constraints: Unique TRB V-J gene pairings were limited in number in patients with PRAID.

V lost 5 bases to trimming and J lost 2 bases; unmatched junction nucleotides: 5. The CDR3 is made up of 14 amino acids. Germline CDR1 is LNHDA and CDR2 is SQIVND (reference sequence). The J gene is TRBJ2-7, the V gene TRBV19, with 8 bases aligning to TRBD1. Here the sequenced sample was CD8+ T cells from PBMCs, taken after stem cell transplantation. The receptor comes from a human patient with POMP-related autoinflammation and immune dysregulation (PRAID). The graft donor may have given rise to some T cells. In nucleotides, the CDR3 is TGTGCCAGTAGTCCGGGACAGGTTCCCTACGAGCAGTACTTC. This sequence encodes CASSPGQVPYEQYF.